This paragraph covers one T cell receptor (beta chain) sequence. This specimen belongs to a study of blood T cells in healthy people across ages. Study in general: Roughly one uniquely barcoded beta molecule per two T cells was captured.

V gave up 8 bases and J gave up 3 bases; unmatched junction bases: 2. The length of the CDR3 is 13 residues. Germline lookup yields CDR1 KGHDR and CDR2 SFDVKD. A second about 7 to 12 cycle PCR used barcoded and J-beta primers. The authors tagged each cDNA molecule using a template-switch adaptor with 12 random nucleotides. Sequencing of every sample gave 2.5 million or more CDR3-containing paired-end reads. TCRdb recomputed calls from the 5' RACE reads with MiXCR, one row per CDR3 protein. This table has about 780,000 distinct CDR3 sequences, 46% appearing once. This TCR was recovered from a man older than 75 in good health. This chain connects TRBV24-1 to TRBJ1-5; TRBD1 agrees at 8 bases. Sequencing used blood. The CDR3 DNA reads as TGTGCCACCACGACAGGGGACAATCAGCCCCAGCATTTT. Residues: CATTTGDNQPQHF.